The source of this TCR beta chain is a study of T cell responses to AZD1222 COVID-19 vaccine. Study-level results: Donor demographics were predominantly white British with a female majority; clonal diversity may be underestimated. A rise in Spike-specific TCR breadth and depth followed two AZD1222 doses.

Repertoires were generated with immunoSEQ multiplex PCR, while TCRdb's copy carries only in-frame clones and drops some. The repertoire holds some 130,000 clones, with more than 80% as singletons. As to this clone: Its specificity is not known.

V was cut by 3 bases and J by 0 bases, with 8 bases left in between. CDR3 length: 14 residues. Per the germline V gene, CDR1 is MNHNS and CDR2 is SASEGT. The V call is TRBV6-1, the J call TRBJ1-1; D unclear. The source is an adult in good health. Source: peripheral blood, taken on day 0 of AZD1222 vaccination. DNA for the CDR3: TGTGCCAGCAGTGACAGAACCTTGAACACTGAAGCTTTCTTT. Translating it yields CASSDRTLNTEAFF.